This TCR beta chain was documented in a study of shared T cell receptors in the human thymus. CDR3 size: 14 residues. Germline V gene data show CDR1 as MNHEY and CDR2 as SMNVEV (reference sequence). V lost 4 bases to trimming and J lost 8 bases; unmatched junction nucleotides: 1. Profiled with immunoSEQ multiplex PCR; TCRdb holds only in-frame clones, not every one. The sample has some 760,000 clones; approximately 85% are singletons. This sample was shared with a second study, whose subject was human thymus T cells. That source reports: Thymus pieces cut out during corrective heart surgery were the tissue that was used. Thymic and blood repertoires appeared to show biased V and J gene usage. Related research examined unrelated individuals and reported that their thymic repertoires overlapped highly.

Source material: thymocytes. The genes are TRBV27 and TRBJ1-6, with TRBD1 identical over 11 bases. This receptor was obtained from a girl under three years old with a congenital heart defect. The CDR3 spells CASSWDRGDSPLHF. CDR3 in DNA: TGTGCCAGCAGTTGGGACAGGGGGGATTCACCCCTCCACTTT.